This T cell receptor (beta chain) originates from a study of cytomegalovirus exposure and HLA in healthy donors (dated by TCRdb to the late 2010s). Describing the broader study: An earlier analysis of roughly 500 of the donors reported around 280 Gb of sequence data and 117 million unique TCR beta sequences obtained from some 170 million T cells. About 280 gigabases of sequencing data and around 80 million unique TCR sequences made up an early release that covered approximately 620 HLA-typed donors. A handful of DR-DQ haplotypes were handled as single units for association and clustering because linkage in the cohort was strong. Class I and class II HLA loci were covered by the typing at four-digit resolution. Donor age, sex, ethnicity and CMV serostatus were compiled alongside the repertoire data. All discovery cohort repertoires had been generated using a single sequencing platform. On average, around 240,000 unique TCR beta nucleotide sequences were sequenced per donor among 300 to 500 genotyped donors of the cohort, with roughly 18% of those sequences being non-productive. Along with the approximately 650-subject first cohort, a separate validation cohort of over a hundred different subjects was used. The study used immunosequencing to profile the T cell repertoires of under 700 subjects and linked those repertoires to cytomegalovirus serostatus. In the later analysis, no new phenotypic data were used to find candidate immune exposures; instead, reliance was placed on TCR beta sequences and their occurrence across donors. A later genetic analysis took genome-wide SNP genotypes for 398 of the 666 donors and used that subset as a discovery cohort. High-throughput TCR immunosequencing, statistical association of individual TCRs with disease status, and machine learning were combined to predict cytomegalovirus infection status. Typing coverage varied by locus: about 620-630 donors for A, B, C, DRB1 and DQB1; about 520 for DQA1; approximately 610 for DPA1; 450 to 480 for DPB1. The aim of the study was to test whether cataloging public T cell receptors could identify signatures of past pathogen exposure. In a later analysis, previously published TCR beta repertoires from several hundred donors were re-analyzed and high-resolution HLA genotyping was added so that TCR occurrence patterns could be studied. An earlier analysis of 500 to 650 of the donors applied high-throughput TCR beta sequencing to assess whether each TCR beta V gene segment acted as functional or pseudogenic. Of the roughly 390 genotyped donors, approximately 81% were placed in the genetic ancestry cluster associated with self-reported Caucasian donors.

The cohort comprised 710 or so healthy bone marrow donors. All cohort members were sampled while nominally healthy, although unrecorded immune exposures were likely present. The donor tested CMV seropositive, placing the donor among the 250 to 300 seropositive members of the cohort. A peripheral blood sample was collected from each donor, and TCR beta sequencing was performed on peripheral blood mononuclear cells. The Qiagen DNeasy Blood Extraction Kit was used to extract genomic DNA from the blood cell samples. The CDR3 numbers 15 residues from cysteine through phenylalanine. CDR3 DNA is the only sequence kept; it has 45 bases, read in frame from the first base. From V the trimming removes 3 bases and from J it removes 8 bases, while the gene matches leave 10 bases of the junction unaccounted for. CDR1 and CDR2 are drawn from the germline V gene (reference sequence): WNHNN, SYGVQD. As for this clone: What antigen it recognizes has not been identified. Base qualities are missing; no much larger clone stands one base away.

Library method: the immunoSEQ multiplex PCR assay. For the multiplex PCR, a mixture combining 60 forward primers for TCR Vbeta segments and 13 reverse primers for TCR Jbeta segments was used. A multiplex PCR assay on genomic DNA amplified the CDR3 region of rearranged TCR beta genes. Amplified TCR beta libraries were sequenced as 87-base-pair reads on the Illumina HiSeq System. From the authors' description of their analysis: A later analysis tallied 75 million to 95 million unique TCR beta chains across the approximately 670 repertoires, and approximately 11 million of those chains were shared by two or more donors. Raw reads were error-corrected and collapsed into unique sequences with a nearest-neighbor algorithm that merged closely related sequences to remove PCR and sequencing errors. Alignment of CDR3 sequences to IMGT reference sequences was used to assign V, D and J gene segments. For a sequence to be retained, a match of at least six nucleotides was required to both a V gene segment and a J gene segment. Rearrangements were classified as productive when the CDR3 lacked stop codons and remained in frame with V and J, and all other rearrangements were classified as non-productive. CDR3 was defined according to IMGT convention as the region running from the second conserved V-encoded cysteine to the conserved J-encoded phenylalanine. In an earlier analysis of more than 550 of the donors, sequences lacking an unambiguous match to a single V gene segment were excluded. In an earlier analysis of 450 to 750 of the donors, a V segment was called functional when productive rearrangements were above 56.7%, and segregating when the standard deviation between donors exceeded 5%. A statistical classification framework was developed to diagnose cytomegalovirus status using the catalog of TCR beta chain sequences. In a later analysis, V and J genes were assigned by comparing TCR nucleotide sequences against IMGT/GENE-DB human TR gene sequences. A later analysis assigned CDR3 sequences and most-parsimonious VDJ recombination scenarios with the TCRdist pipeline. In a later analysis, each TCR beta chain was defined by its CDR3 amino acid sequence together with its V-gene family, and reads lacking a unique V-gene family were excluded. As a way to deal with suspected cross-contamination and a sequencing artifact, a later analysis dropped under 600 nucleotide sequences that were highly shared and had low generation probability. For each public chain, a later analysis derived a clonal expansion index from normalized ranks of inferred template counts within each repertoire. Generation probabilities in a later analysis came from a VDJ recombination model fitted to out-of-frame rearrangements, and those results were checked against IGoR. Hypergeometric tests were used in a later analysis to score TCR-TCR, TCR-HLA and TCR-CMV co-occurrence, with a repertoire-size bias correction applied to the TCR pairs. In a later analysis, false discovery rates were estimated by permuting HLA or CMV assignments 20 times. A later analysis grouped co-occurring TCRs with DBSCAN, adding TCRdist sequence similarity when clustering within HLA-allele-positive subsets. For co-occurrence clustering, repertoires with fewer than 30,000 or more than 120,000 public chains were excluded, along with five repertoires with anomalous nucleotide sharing. The immuneACCESS repertoire file appears here via TCRdb, limited to in-frame rearrangements. These files lack a portion of the clones; in checked studies, under half of the deficit traces to unresolved V genes, and the cause of the others is not known. That table gives V, J and clone size, and the DNA gave D and trimming. A total of roughly 89,000 clones appear in this sample, around 74% of them only once. About a tenth of the sample is held by the ten biggest clonotypes.

What the research found in general, with its limitations: A later genetic analysis associated a missense DCLRE1C variant with V-gene and J-gene trimming of TCR beta chains, and an independent cohort replicated the association. A few of the identified cytomegalovirus-associated TCR beta chains were confirmed in vitro to be specific for cytomegalovirus antigens. A further reported finding was that TCR beta sequences accurately predicted the HLA-A and HLA-B alleles for most subjects in the first cohort. At a false discovery rate of 0.05, a later analysis linked 15,000 to 20,000 TCR beta sequences to specific HLA alleles. According to the authors, the approach could potentially be generalized to other disease states and immunological phenotypes. In a later analysis, TCR association rates were found to vary across HLA loci, with the most associated TCRs seen for DRB1 alleles and the fewest for HLA-C alleles. Correlated functional status among segregating V segments might reflect linkage disequilibrium, but an unknown experimental factor could not be ruled out. Because counts were too low, approximately 18 rarely observed V segments, including chromosome 9 orphons, were excluded from the earlier analysis of several hundred of the donors. Because some donors lacked HLA typing at each locus, the association tests relied only on the typed subset. Sequencing depth was assumed to be roughly uniform across donors in the presence/absence analyses, though that assumption may not hold. When HLA alleles, especially DR and DQ, strongly co-occurred, attributing TCR associations to individual alleles was difficult. For the cohort, immune exposure information was limited to CMV serostatus. In this cohort, only TCR beta chains were sequenced, and detectable features were limited by the absence of alpha or paired-chain data. In a later genetic analysis, fewer N-insertions in productive TCRs were reported among donors in an Asian-associated ancestry cluster than the 666-donor mean. Most CMV-associated TCR beta chains appeared to be HLA-restricted in a later analysis, and the HLA associations seemed to be driven largely by CMV exposure. An earlier analysis of roughly 570 of the donors showed that most TCR beta V segments appeared in productive rearrangements either about 90% or about 30% of the time, which broadly matched IMGT annotations. Most TCR sequences were seen in very few donors, while some public TCRs were found in many individuals. The 87-base-pair reads could not distinguish some IMGT-functional V segments, including TRBV6-2 and TRBV6-3, so those segments were excluded. A cluster of highly shared sequence variants was judged likely to be a technical artifact of the sequencing pipeline. The study listed over 150 TCR beta chains as associated with cytomegalovirus. In a later analysis, several top co-occurrence clusters were reported to appear linked to parvovirus B19, influenza, CMV and Epstein-Barr virus. In a later analysis, HLA-associated TCR beta chains were found to be more clonally expanded and to have lower generation probabilities than equally common non-associated chains. In both the original and validation cohorts, the classifier was reported to diagnose cytomegalovirus status with high specificity and sensitivity.

The TCR was taken from a man aged 25-40 years in good health and CMV-seropositive. The chain was built from TRBV10-1 and TRBJ2-1; 7 central nucleotides agree with TRBD1. The sample comprised PBMCs. The CDR3 region has the sequence CASSDRDRQPHEQFF. The DNA sequence is as follows: TGCGCCAGCAGTGACCGGGACAGACAACCCCATGAGCAGTTCTTC.